The present entry profiles one T cell receptor (beta chain) with its context. Profiled with immunoSEQ multiplex PCR; TCRdb holds only in-frame clones, not every one. The sample has approximately 160,000 clones, 81% seen once; the top ten hold 11%. CDR3 length equals 16 residues. CDR1 is LGHNT, CDR2 FRNRAP, per germline. V dropped 1 base and J dropped 8 bases, with 18 bases sitting between them. This entry is derived from a study of blood T cell repertoires in COVID-19. Study-wide context: COVID-19 samples from acute and convalescent phases originated in the United States, Italy and Spain.

The sample consisted of peripheral blood. The chain carries TRBV12-5 and TRBJ2-1; a possible D gene is TRBD2 (8 bases). This receptor was obtained from a human donor in a cohort sampled during active COVID-19. The CDR3 region has the DNA TGTGCTAGTGGTTTGGGGAGCGGGAGTCAGGGGGATGAGCAGTTCTTC. It yields the protein CASGLGSGSQGDEQFF.